These T cell receptor beta chains were read from a single sample in a study of response to subunit inactivated influenza vaccine. TCRdb fed the RT-PCR reads into MiXCR, producing one record per CDR3 protein. The table shows 450,000 to 700,000 distinct CDR3 sequences, with approximately 14% occurring only once. The sequenced sample was PBMCs from blood, obtained roughly 12 days after vaccination. These receptors were collected from a man aged 50-60 years who received an inactivated influenza vaccine. The CDR3 runs from the conserved cysteine through the conserved F or W. A D gene is named only where the DNA matches it firmly. Expanded clones are given a class, and other clones once, few, many or no size at all.

j_call cdr3_length v_call d_call clone_size cdr3_aa cdr3_nt
TRBJ2-7 15 TRBV18 TRBD2 few CASSPPGTRGYEQYF TGTGCCAGCTCACCACCCGGGACTAGGGGCTACGAGCAGTACTTC
TRBJ2-1 14 TRBV24-1 TRBD2 few CATSDRTRVNEQFF TGTGCCACCAGTGACCGGACTAGGGTCAATGAGCAGTTCTTC
TRBJ2-3 15 TRBV6-2/TRBV6-3 . . CASYRVGAISDTQYF TGTGCCAGCTACCGAGTGGGCGCGATCTCAGATACGCAGTATTTT
TRBJ2-1 13 TRBV12-3/TRBV12-4 . . CASSKRAHNEQFF TGTGCCAGCAGTAAGCGGGCCCACAATGAGCAGTTCTTC
TRBJ2-2 13 TRBV7-2 . . CASSARTSGELFF TGTGCCAGCAGCGCGAGGACGTCCGGGGAGCTGTTTTTT
TRBJ2-1 15 TRBV12-3/TRBV12-4 TRBD1 many CASSPRTGGYNEQFF TGTGCCAGCAGTCCCCGGACAGGAGGCTACAATGAGCAGTTCTTC
TRBJ2-7 13 TRBV6-2/TRBV6-3 . . CASSYLNGYEQYF TGTGCCAGCAGTTACCTAAATGGCTACGAGCAGTACTTC
TRBJ2-3 17 TRBV20-1 TRBD2 . CSARSLWTSGSTDTQYF TGCAGTGCTAGATCCTTATGGACTAGCGGGAGCACAGATACGCAGTATTTT
TRBJ2-4 16 TRBV6-5 . . CASSYSNGEAKNIQYF TGTGCCAGCAGTTACTCGAATGGGGAGGCCAAAAACATTCAGTACTTC
TRBJ2-5 15 TRBV7-2 . many CASSLGGTGMETQYF TGTGCCAGCAGCTTAGGGGGGACGGGAATGGAGACCCAGTACTTC
TRBJ1-1 15 TRBV18 TRBD1 few CASSPQGTGGAEAFF TGTGCCAGCTCACCACAGGGAACAGGGGGCGCGGAGGCTTTCTTT
TRBJ2-1 14 TRBV20-1 TRBD2 . CSASWGSGKNEQFF TGCAGTGCTAGTTGGGGTAGCGGGAAAAATGAGCAGTTCTTC
TRBJ1-1 12 TRBV6-6 . . CASSSRRGEAFF TGTGCCAGCAGTTCGCGACGGGGAGAAGCTTTCTTT
TRBJ2-7 14 TRBV18 TRBD1 . CASSPPARGREQYF TGTGCCAGCTCACCACCAGCCAGGGGGCGAGAGCAGTACTTC
TRBJ2-5 13 TRBV5-1 . . CASSIGSSETQYF TGCGCCAGCAGTATTGGATCATCAGAGACCCAGTACTTC
TRBJ2-2 15 TRBV29-1 TRBD2 few CSVMLAGGGSGELFF TGCAGCGTTATGCTAGCGGGGGGTGGTTCCGGGGAGCTGTTTTTT
TRBJ2-1 14 TRBV20-1 . . CSASVGHLGNEQFF TGCAGTGCTAGTGTCGGACACCTTGGGAATGAGCAGTTCTTC
TRBJ2-7 16 TRBV20-1 . . CSARDSVGAILYEQYF TGCAGTGCTAGAGATTCGGTGGGAGCCATCCTTTACGAGCAGTACTTC
TRBJ2-3 16 TRBV6-5 TRBD1 many CASSYLTGDRTDTQYF TGTGCCAGCAGTTACCTGACAGGGGATCGCACAGATACGCAGTATTTT
TRBJ1-1 15 TRBV2 . . CASSEAGLGNTEAFF TGTGCCAGCAGTGAGGCAGGACTTGGGAACACTGAAGCTTTCTTT
TRBJ1-4 16 TRBV29-1 TRBD1 many CSGGGGPGQGNEKLFF TGCAGCGGCGGCGGGGGTCCGGGACAGGGTAATGAAAAACTGTTTTTT
TRBJ2-7 11 TRBV11-2 . . CASTALYEQYF TGTGCCAGCACCGCCTTATACGAGCAGTACTTC
TRBJ2-4 12 TRBV29-1 TRBD1 . CSAGGAGDIQYF TGCAGCGCAGGGGGCGCAGGGGACATTCAGTACTTC
TRBJ2-5 14 TRBV7-8 TRBD2 few CASRLLAPQETQYF TGTGCCAGCAGATTACTAGCGCCCCAAGAGACCCAGTACTTC
TRBJ2-1 16 TRBV15 TRBD2 few CATSRVALAGENEQFF TGTGCCACCAGCAGAGTCGCGCTAGCGGGAGAAAATGAGCAGTTCTTC
TRBJ2-1 15 TRBV7-9 . few CASSPRGGIVNEQFF TGTGCCAGCAGCCCCCGTGGCGGGATCGTGAATGAGCAGTTCTTC
TRBJ2-3 15 TRBV7-3 TRBD1 . CASSARTGVQDTQYF TGTGCCAGCAGCGCTAGGACAGGGGTTCAAGATACGCAGTATTTT
TRBJ2-2 15 TRBV6-1 . many CASSRQEGNTGELFF TGTGCCAGCAGTCGACAGGAAGGGAACACCGGGGAGCTGTTTTTT
TRBJ2-1 16 TRBV5-1 TRBD2 . CASSLVVAGGNNEQFF TGCGCCAGCAGCTTGGTAGTAGCGGGAGGGAACAATGAGCAGTTCTTC
TRBJ2-7 15 TRBV20-1 . . CSASSPTRPSYEQYF TGCAGTGCTAGTTCCCCCACGCGTCCCTCCTACGAGCAGTACTTC
TRBJ2-5 15 TRBV20-1 TRBD1 . CSATDPRGTQETQYF TGCAGTGCTACGGATCCCAGGGGGACCCAAGAGACCCAGTACTTC
TRBJ2-1 15 TRBV5-1 . few CASSLGGRAANEQFF TGCGCCAGCAGCTTGGGAGGCAGGGCGGCCAATGAGCAGTTCTTC